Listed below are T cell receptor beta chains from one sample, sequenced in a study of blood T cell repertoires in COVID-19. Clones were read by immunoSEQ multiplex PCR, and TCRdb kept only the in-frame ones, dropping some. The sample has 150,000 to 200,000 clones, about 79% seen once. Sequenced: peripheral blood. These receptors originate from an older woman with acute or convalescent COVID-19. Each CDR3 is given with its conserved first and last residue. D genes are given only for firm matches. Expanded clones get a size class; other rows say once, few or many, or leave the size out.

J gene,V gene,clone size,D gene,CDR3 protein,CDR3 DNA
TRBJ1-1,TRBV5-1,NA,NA,CASSFATFLPFNTEAFF,TGCGCCAGCAGCTTTGCGACTTTCCTACCCTTCAACACTGAAGCTTTCTTT
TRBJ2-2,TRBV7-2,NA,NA,CASSWTTTGELFF,TGTGCCAGCAGCTGGACTACCACCGGGGAGCTGTTTTTT
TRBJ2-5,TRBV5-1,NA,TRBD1,CASSQGDRGYQETQYF,TGCGCCAGCAGCCAGGGTGACAGGGGGTACCAAGAGACCCAGTACTTC
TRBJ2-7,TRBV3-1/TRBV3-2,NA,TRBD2,CASSLLAASYEQYF,TGTGCCAGCAGCCTCCTAGCGGCCTCCTACGAGCAGTACTTC
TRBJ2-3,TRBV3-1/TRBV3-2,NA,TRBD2,CASSQDIGLAPDTQYF,TGTGCCAGCAGCCAAGACATCGGACTAGCCCCAGATACGCAGTATTTT
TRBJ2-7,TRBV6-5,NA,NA,CASGPPGLVEQYF,TGTGCCAGCGGCCCGCCTGGTCTGGTCGAGCAGTACTTC
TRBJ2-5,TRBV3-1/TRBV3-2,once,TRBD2,CASSQDFSGGQTQYF,TGTGCCAGCAGCCAAGATTTTTCGGGGGGTCAGACCCAGTACTTC
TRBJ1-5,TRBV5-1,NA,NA,CASSLQGDFNQPQHF,TGCGCCAGCAGCTTACAGGGAGACTTTAATCAGCCCCAGCATTTT
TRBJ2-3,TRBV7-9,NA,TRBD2,CASSPTSGSREYF,TGTGCCAGCAGCCCGACTAGCGGGAGCAGGGAGTATTTT
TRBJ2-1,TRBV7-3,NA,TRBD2,CASSPLPLGTSGRLDEQFF,TGTGCCAGCAGCCCCCTACCTCTGGGGACTAGCGGGAGGTTGGATGAGCAGTTCTTC
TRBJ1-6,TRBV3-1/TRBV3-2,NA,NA,CASSQDADISPLHF,TGTGCCAGCAGCCAAGATGCGGACATTTCACCCCTCCACTTT
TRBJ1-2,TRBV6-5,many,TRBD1,CASSTGGLSGYTF,TGTGCCAGCAGTACAGGGGGCTTGAGTGGCTACACCTTC
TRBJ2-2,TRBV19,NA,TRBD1,CASSAGTVITGELFF,TGTGCCAGTAGCGCCGGGACAGTAATCACCGGGGAGCTGTTTTTT
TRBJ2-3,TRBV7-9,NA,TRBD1,CASTGGQGWTQYF,TGTGCCAGCACCGGTGGACAGGGGTGGACGCAGTATTTT
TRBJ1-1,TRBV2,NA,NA,CASNVAGRGEAFF,TGTGCCAGCAATGTCGCCGGGCGGGGTGAAGCTTTCTTT
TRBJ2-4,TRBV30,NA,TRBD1,CAWSRQGDIQYF,TGTGCCTGGAGTAGACAGGGGGACATTCAGTACTTC
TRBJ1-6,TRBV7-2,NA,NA,CASSLAPGGNNSPLHF,TGTGCCAGCAGCTTAGCGCCCGGCGGGAATAATTCACCCCTCCACTTT
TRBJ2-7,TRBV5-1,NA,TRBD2,CASSLSGGYEQYF,TGCGCCAGCAGCTTGAGCGGGGGCTACGAGCAGTACTTC
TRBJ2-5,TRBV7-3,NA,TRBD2,CASSPRGLAGGGETQYF,TGTGCCAGCAGCCCGAGGGGGCTAGCGGGAGGTGGAGAGACCCAGTACTTC
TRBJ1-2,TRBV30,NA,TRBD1,CAWSEGQANGYTF,TGTGCCTGGAGCGAGGGACAGGCGAATGGCTACACCTTC
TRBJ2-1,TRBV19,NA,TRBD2,CASNDEGLGGEQFF,TGTGCCAGTAACGATGAGGGCTTGGGGGGGGAGCAGTTCTTC
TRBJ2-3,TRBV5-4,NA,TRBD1,CASSSGTGRSDTQYF,TGTGCCAGCAGCTCCGGGACAGGGCGGTCAGATACGCAGTATTTT
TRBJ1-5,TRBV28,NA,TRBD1,CASTPGTGGIRF,TGTGCCAGCACCCCAGGGACAGGGGGCATCCGTTTT
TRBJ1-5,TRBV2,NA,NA,CASSEGSGNQPQHF,TGTGCCAGCAGTGAAGGGTCGGGCAATCAGCCCCAGCATTTT
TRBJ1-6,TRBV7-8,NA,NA,CASSFSRRRVGSPLHF,TGTGCCAGCAGCTTTTCGAGGCGTCGGGTTGGATCACCCCTCCACTTT
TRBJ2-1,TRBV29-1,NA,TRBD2,CSVVFGAGGDNEQFF,TGCAGCGTTGTATTTGGGGCGGGGGGAGACAATGAGCAGTTCTTC